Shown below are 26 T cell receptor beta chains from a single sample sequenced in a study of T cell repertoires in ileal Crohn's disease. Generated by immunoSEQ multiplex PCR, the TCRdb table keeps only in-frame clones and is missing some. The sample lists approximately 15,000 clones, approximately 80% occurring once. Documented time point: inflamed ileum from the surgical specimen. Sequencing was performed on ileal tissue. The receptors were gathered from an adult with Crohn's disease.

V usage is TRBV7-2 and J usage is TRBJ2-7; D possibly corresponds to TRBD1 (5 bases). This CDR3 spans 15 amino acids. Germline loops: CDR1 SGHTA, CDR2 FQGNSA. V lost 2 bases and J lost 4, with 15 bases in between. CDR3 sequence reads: CASSLSSTVTYEQYF. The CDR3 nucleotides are TGTGCCAGCAGCTTAAGCTCGACAGTGACGTACGAGCAGTACTTC.

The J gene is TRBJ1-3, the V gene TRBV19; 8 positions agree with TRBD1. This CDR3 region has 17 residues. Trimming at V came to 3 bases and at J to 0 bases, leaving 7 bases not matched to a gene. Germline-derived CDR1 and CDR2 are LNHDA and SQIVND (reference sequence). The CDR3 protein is CASSIRTGWNSGNTIYF. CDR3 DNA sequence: TGTGCCAGTAGTATCCGGACAGGGTGGAACTCTGGAAACACCATATATTTT.

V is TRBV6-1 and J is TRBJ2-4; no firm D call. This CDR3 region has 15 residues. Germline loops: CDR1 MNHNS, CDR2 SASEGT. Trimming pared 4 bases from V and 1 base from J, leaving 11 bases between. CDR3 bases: TGTGCCAGCAGTGGGGGAAATGCGGCCAAAAACATTCAGTACTTC. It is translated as CASSGGNAAKNIQYF.

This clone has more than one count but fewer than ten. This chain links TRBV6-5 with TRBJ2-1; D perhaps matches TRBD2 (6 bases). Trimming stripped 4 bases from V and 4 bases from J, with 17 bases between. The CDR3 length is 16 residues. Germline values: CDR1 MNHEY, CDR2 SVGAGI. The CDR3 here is CASSLIAVPIYNEQFF. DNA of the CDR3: TGTGCCAGCAGTTTGATAGCGGTTCCCATTTACAATGAGCAGTTCTTC.

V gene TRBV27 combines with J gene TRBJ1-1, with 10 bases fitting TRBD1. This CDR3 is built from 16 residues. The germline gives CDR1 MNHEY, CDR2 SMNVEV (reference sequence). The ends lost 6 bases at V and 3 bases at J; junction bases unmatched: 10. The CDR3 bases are TGTGCCAGCAGCTCGACAGGGGGCAAGGGATACACTGAAGCTTTCTTT. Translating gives CASSSTGGKGYTEAFF.

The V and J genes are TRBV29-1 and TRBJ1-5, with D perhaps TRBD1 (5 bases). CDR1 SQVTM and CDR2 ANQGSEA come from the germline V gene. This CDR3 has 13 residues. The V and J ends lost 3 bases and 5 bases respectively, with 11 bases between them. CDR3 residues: CSVEEGYDQPQHF. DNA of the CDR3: TGCAGCGTTGAGGAGGGGTACGATCAGCCCCAGCATTTT.

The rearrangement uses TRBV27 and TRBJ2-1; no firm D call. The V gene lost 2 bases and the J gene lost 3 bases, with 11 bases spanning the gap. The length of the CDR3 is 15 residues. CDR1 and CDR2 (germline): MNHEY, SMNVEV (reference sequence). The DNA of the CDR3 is TGTGCCAGCAGTTTAAGTGATGGGTTCTACAATGAGCAGTTCTTC. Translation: CASSLSDGFYNEQFF.

CDR3 amino acids: CASSLGGWGEQYF. DNA of the CDR3: TGCGCCAGCAGCTTGGGAGGGTGGGGGGAGCAGTACTTC. The V gene is TRBV5-1, the J gene TRBJ2-7; D tentatively reads TRBD1 or TRBD2 (5 bases each). Germline CDR1 reads SGHRS; CDR2 reads YFSETQ. This CDR3 has 13 residues. V was pared by 0 bases and J by 7 bases, with 11 bases between.

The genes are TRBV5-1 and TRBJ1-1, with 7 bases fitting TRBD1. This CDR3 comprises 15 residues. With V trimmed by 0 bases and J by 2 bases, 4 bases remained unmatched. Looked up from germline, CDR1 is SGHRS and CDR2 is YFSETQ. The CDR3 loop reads CASSLEAGGNTEAFF. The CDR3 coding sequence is TGCGCCAGCAGCTTGGAGGCAGGGGGAAACACTGAAGCTTTCTTT.

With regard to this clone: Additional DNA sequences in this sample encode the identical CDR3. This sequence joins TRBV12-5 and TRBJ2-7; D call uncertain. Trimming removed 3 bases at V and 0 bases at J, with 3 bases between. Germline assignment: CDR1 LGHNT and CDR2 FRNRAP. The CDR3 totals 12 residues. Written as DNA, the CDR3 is TGTGCTAGTGGTTTAGACTCCTACGAGCAGTACTTC. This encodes CASGLDSYEQYF. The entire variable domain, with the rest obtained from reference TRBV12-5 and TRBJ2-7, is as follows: DARVTQTPRHKVTEMGQEVTMRCQPILGHNTVFWYRQTMMQGLELLAYFRNRAPLDDSGMPKDRFSAEMPDATLATLKIQPSEPRDSAVYFCASGLDSYEQYFGPGTRLTVT.

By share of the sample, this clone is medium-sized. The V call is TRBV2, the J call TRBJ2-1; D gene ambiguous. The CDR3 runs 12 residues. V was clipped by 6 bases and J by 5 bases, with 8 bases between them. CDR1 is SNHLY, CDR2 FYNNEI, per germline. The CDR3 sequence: CASRKENNEQFF. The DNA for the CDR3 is TGTGCCAGCAGGAAGGAAAACAATGAGCAGTTCTTC.

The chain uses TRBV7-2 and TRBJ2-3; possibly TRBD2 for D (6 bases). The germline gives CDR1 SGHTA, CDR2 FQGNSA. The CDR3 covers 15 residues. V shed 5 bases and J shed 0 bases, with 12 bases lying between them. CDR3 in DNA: TGTGCCAGCAGCGGCCGGGACTTTAGCACAGATACGCAGTATTTT. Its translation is CASSGRDFSTDTQYF.

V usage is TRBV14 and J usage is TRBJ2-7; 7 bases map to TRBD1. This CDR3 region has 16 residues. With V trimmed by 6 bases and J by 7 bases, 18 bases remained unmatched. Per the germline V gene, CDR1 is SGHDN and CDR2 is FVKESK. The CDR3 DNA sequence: TGTGCCAGCAGTCAACCGGGACAGTCAAAGTCCCCTGAGCAGTACTTC. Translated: CASSQPGQSKSPEQYF.

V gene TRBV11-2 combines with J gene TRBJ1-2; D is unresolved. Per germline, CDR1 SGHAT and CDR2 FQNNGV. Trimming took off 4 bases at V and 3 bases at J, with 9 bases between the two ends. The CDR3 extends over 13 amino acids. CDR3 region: CASSYLGHYGYTF. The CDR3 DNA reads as TGTGCCAGCAGCTACCTTGGGCACTATGGCTACACCTTC.

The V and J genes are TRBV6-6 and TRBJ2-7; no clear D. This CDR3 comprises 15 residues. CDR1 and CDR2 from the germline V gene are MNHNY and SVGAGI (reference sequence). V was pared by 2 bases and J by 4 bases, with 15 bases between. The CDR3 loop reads CASSYGDDSGYEQYF. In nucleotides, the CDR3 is TGTGCCAGCAGTTACGGAGATGACTCTGGGTACGAGCAGTACTTC.

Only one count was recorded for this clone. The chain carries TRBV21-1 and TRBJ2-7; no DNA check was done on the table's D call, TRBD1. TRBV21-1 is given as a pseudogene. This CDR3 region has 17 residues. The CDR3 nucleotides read TGTGCCAGCAGCAAAGTCCCGGGACAGCTCAGGGGAGTAAAGCAGTACTTC. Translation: CASSKVPGQLRGVKQYF.

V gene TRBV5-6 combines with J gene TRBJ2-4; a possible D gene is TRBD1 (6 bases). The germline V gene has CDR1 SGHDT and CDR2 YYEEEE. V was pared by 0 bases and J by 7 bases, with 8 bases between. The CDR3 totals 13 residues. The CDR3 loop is CASSLATGNIQYF. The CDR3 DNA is TGTGCCAGCAGCTTGGCGACAGGTAACATTCAGTACTTC.

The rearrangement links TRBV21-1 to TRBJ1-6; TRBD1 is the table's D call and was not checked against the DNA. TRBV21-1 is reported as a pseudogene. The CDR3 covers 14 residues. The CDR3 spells CASFRDREGSPLHF. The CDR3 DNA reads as TGTGCCAGCTTCCGGGACAGGGAAGGCTCACCCCTCCACTTT.

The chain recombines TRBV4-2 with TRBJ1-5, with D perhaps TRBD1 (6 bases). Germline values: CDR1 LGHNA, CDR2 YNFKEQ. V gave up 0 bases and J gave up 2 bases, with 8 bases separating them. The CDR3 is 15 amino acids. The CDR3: CASSQDRTGNQPQHF. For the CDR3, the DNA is TGTGCCAGCAGCCAAGATCGGACAGGCAATCAGCCCCAGCATTTT.

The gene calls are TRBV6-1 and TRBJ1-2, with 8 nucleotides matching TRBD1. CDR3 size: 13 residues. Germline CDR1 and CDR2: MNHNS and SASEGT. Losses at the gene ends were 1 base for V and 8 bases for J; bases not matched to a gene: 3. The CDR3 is CASSEGTGRGYTF. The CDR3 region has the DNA TGTGCCAGCAGTGAAGGGACAGGGAGGGGCTACACCTTC.

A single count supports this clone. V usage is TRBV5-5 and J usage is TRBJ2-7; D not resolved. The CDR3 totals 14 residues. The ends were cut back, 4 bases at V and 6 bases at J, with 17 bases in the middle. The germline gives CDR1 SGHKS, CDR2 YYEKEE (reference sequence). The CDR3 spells CASSPESSSGEQYF. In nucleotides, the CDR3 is TGTGCCAGCAGCCCGGAATCCTCGTCAGGCGAGCAGTACTTC.

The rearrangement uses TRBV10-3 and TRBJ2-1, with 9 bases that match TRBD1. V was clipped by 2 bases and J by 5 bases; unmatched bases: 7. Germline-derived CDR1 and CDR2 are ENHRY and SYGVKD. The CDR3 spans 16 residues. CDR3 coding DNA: TGTGCCATCAGTGAGCGGACAGGGGCGACTAACAATGAGCAGTTCTTC. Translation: CAISERTGATNNEQFF.

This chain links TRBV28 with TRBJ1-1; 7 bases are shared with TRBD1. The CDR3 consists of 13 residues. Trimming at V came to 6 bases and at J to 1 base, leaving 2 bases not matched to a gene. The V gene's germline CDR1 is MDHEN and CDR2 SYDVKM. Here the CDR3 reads CASSRTGNTEAFF. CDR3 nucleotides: TGTGCCAGCAGCCGGACAGGGAACACTGAAGCTTTCTTT.

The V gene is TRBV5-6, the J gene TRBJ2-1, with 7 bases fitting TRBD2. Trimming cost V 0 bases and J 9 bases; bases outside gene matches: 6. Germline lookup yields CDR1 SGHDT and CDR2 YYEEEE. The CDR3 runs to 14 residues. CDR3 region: CASSLEAGMSEQFF. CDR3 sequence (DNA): TGTGCCAGCAGCTTGGAAGCGGGAATGAGTGAGCAGTTCTTC.

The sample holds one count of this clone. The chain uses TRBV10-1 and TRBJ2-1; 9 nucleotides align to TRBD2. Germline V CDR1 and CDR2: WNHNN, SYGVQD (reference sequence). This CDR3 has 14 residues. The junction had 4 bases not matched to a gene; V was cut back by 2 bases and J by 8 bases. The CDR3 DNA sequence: TGCGCCAGCAGTGAGAAACAGCGGGGGGATGAGCAGTTCTTC. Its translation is CASSEKQRGDEQFF.

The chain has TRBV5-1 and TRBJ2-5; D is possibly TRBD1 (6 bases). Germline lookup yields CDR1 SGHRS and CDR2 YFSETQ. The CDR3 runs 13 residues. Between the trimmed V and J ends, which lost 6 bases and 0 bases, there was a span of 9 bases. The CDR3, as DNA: TGCGCCAGCAAAACAGGGTACCAAGAGACCCAGTACTTC. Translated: CASKTGYQETQYF.